This TCR beta chain was profiled in a study of T-cell memory formation after mild COVID-19. MiXCR was run by TCRdb on the 5' RACE reads, yielding one entry per CDR3 protein. Of roughly 86,000 distinct CDR3 sequences in the sample, 10% to 15% are singletons; the top ten hold 27%. This clonotype was counted only a few times. Trimming pared 6 bases from V and 5 bases from J, leaving 11 bases between. This CDR3 region has 13 residues. CDR1 and CDR2 from the germline V gene are MNHEY and SVGEGT. The source is an adult woman who had mild COVID-19 (a few samples of this study predate the infection). Cell type and time point are not known. Sequences were obtained from PBMCs or a T cell subset sorted from them (not recorded which). This chain joins TRBV6-2 or TRBV6-3 and TRBJ2-1; D gene unclear. This chain's CDR3 is CASSHPPDNEQFF. The CDR3 region has the DNA TGTGCCAGCAGCCACCCCCCAGACAATGAGCAGTTCTTC.